The present T cell receptor (beta chain) was sequenced within a study of blood T cell repertoires in COVID-19. Looked up from germline, CDR1 is SGHAT and CDR2 is FQNNGV. V was clipped by 1 base and J by 6 bases, with 7 bases between them. This CDR3 contains 12 residues. In the authors' workflow: Amplification of reference gene primers provided the estimated nucleated cell counts. Libraries were prepared by immunoSEQ multiplex PCR; TCRdb keeps only in-frame clonotypes and omits some of them. V and J calls and clone size come straight from that table; D and trimming were deduced from the DNA. The sample records more than 130,000 clones, about 80% being singletons.

V gene TRBV11-2 combines with J gene TRBJ2-7; possible D gene TRBD1, 6 bases. Sequencing used peripheral blood. The TCR sequence derives from a human donor in a cohort sampled during active COVID-19. CDR3 loop: CASSLGGPEQYF. The CDR3 bases are TGTGCCAGCAGCTTAGGGGGGCCCGAGCAGTACTTC.